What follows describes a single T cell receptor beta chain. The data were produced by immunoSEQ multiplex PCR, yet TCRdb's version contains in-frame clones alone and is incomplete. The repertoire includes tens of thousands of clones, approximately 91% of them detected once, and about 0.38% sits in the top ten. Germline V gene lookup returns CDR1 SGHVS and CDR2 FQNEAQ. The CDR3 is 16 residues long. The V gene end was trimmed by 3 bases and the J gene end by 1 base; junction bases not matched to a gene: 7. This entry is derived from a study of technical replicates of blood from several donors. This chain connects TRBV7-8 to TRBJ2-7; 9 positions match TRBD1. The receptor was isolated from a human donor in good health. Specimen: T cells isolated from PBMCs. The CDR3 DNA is TGTGCCAGCAGCTTTCATCTGGGACAGGGTTCCTACGAGCAGTACTTC. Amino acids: CASSFHLGQGSYEQYF.